A single sample gave rise to the 19 T cell receptor beta chains below, sequenced in a study of T-cell memory formation after mild COVID-19. Each CDR3 protein gets one entry after TCRdb re-called the 5' RACE reads with MiXCR. The sample holds under 700,000 distinct CDR3 sequences, about a fifth seen once. The specimen sequenced was PBMCs or a T cell subset sorted from them (not recorded which). The receptors come from an adult woman who had mild COVID-19 (a few samples of this study predate the infection). Cell type and time point are not known.

This clonotype came up a few times. This chain links TRBV24-1 with TRBJ1-5; TRBD1 matches at 7 bases. V lost 12 bases to trimming and J lost 4 bases; unmatched junction nucleotides: 14. The germline V gene encodes CDR1 KGHDR and CDR2 SFDVKD. The length of the CDR3 is 15 residues. CDR3 sequence: CALQYGTARNQPQHF. CDR3 DNA sequence: TGTGCCCTTCAATACGGGACAGCGAGAAATCAGCCCCAGCATTTT.

V usage is TRBV5-1 and J usage is TRBJ1-6; no reliable D call. CDR1 SGHRS and CDR2 YFSETQ come from the germline V gene. The CDR3 spans 18 residues. The V gene lost 3 bases and the J gene lost 0 bases, with 16 bases spanning the gap. The CDR3 bases are TGCGCCAGCAGCTCCTACACCGCGCCGAGCTCCTATAATTCACCCCTCCACTTT. Translation: CASSSYTAPSSYNSPLHF.

This clonotype has just a few counts. This chain connects TRBV12-3 or TRBV12-4 to TRBJ2-1; 10 bases fit TRBD2. CDR3 length: 14 amino acids. V shed 4 bases, J shed 8 bases, and the junction held 5 bases outside the gene matches. The CDR3 nucleotides are TGTGCCAGCAGTTCTAGCGGGAGTATAGATGAGCAGTTCTTC. This gives the protein CASSSSGSIDEQFF.

The chain has TRBV7-9 and TRBJ2-7; D may be TRBD1 (6 bases). The germline V gene encodes CDR1 SEHNR and CDR2 FQNEAQ (reference sequence). The CDR3 totals 18 residues. Trimming shortened V by 5 bases and J by 1 base, and 24 bases separated the two germline ends. In nucleotides, the CDR3 is TGTGCCAGCAGCGCAGCAGCAGGTAGGACAGCTAAATCCTACGAGCAGTACTTC. It codes for CASSAAAGRTAKSYEQYF.

The V gene is TRBV4-3, the J gene TRBJ2-7; D is perhaps TRBD2 (6 bases). Trimming shortened V by 4 bases and J by 5 bases, and 15 bases separated the two germline ends. Germline V gene lookup returns CDR1 LGHNA and CDR2 YSLEER. The CDR3 runs 14 residues. The CDR3 reads CASSLGLAIHEQYF. CDR3 in DNA: TGCGCCAGCAGCCTGGGGCTAGCGATTCACGAGCAGTACTTC.

The chain employs TRBV4-3 and TRBJ1-1; 7 bases are a match to TRBD1. CDR3 length: 15 amino acids. Germline assignment: CDR1 LGHNA and CDR2 YSLEER. V shed 4 bases and J 1 base; nucleotides not matched to a gene: 6. In DNA, the CDR3 is TGCGCCAGCAGCCCCGACAGGGCGGGGAACACTGAAGCTTTCTTT. This translates into CASSPDRAGNTEAFF.

This clonotype was counted a few times. The chain combines TRBV5-1 with TRBJ2-1, with TRBD2 identical over 11 bases. Germline V gene lookup returns CDR1 SGHRS and CDR2 YFSETQ. The CDR3 has 16 amino acids. Unmatched junction bases numbered 11, after V lost 3 bases and J lost 9 bases. CDR3 region: CASSSNLAGGRGEQFF. In DNA form, the CDR3 reads TGCGCCAGCAGCTCCAACCTAGCGGGAGGTCGTGGTGAGCAGTTCTTC.

The chain links TRBV5-6 to TRBJ2-1; 7 bases match TRBD2. CDR3 length: 15 amino acids. Germline loops: CDR1 SGHDT, CDR2 YYEEEE. V lost 2 bases and J lost 2; bases outside the gene matches: 4. The CDR3 loop reads CASSFWREPYNEQFF. In DNA, the CDR3 is TGTGCCAGCAGCTTCTGGCGGGAGCCCTACAATGAGCAGTTCTTC. Filled out from reference TRBV5-6 and TRBJ2-1, the complete variable domain reads DAGVTQSPTHLIKTRGQQVTLRCSPKSGHDTVSWYQQALGQGPQFIFQYYEEEERQRGNFPDRFSGHQFPNYSSELNVNALLLGDSALYLCASSFWREPYNEQFFGPGTRLTVL.

This chain connects TRBV7-9 to TRBJ1-1, with D unresolved. Germline CDR1 is SEHNR and CDR2 is FQNEAQ (reference sequence). This CDR3 has 12 amino acids. Trimming took 0 bases from V and 8 from J, leaving 7 bases between them. CDR3 bases: TGTGCCAGCAGCTTAGCGCTGGGGGAAGCTTTCTTT. Its translation is CASSLALGEAFF.

This clonotype was seen at least ten times. The V gene is TRBV5-1, the J gene TRBJ2-3; D might be TRBD2 (5 bases). CDR1 and CDR2 (germline): SGHRS, YFSETQ. The CDR3 is made up of 16 amino acids. V was shortened by 3 bases and J by 0 bases, with 14 bases between the two germline ends. CDR3 bases: TGCGCCAGCAGCTCCAGCCTACCGGGAAGCACAGATACGCAGTATTTT. Its translation is CASSSSLPGSTDTQYF. The whole variable domain, remainder taken from reference TRBV5-1 and TRBJ2-3, is KAGVTQTPRYLIKTRGQQVTLSCSPISGHRSVSWYQQTPGQGLQFLFEYFSETQRNKGNFPGRFSGRQFSNSRSEMNVSTLELGDSALYLCASSSSLPGSTDTQYFGPGTRLTVL.

V gene TRBV4-1 combines with J gene TRBJ2-2; tentatively, D is TRBD2 (6 bases). V was cut by 1 base and J by 9 bases, with 12 bases left in between. Germline CDR1 reads MGHRA; CDR2 reads YSYEKL. The CDR3 contains 14 residues. The CDR3 DNA reads as TGCGCCAGCAGCCAAGGGAGAGGGACTCGGGAGCTGTTTTTT. Translating gives CASSQGRGTRELFF.

The genes are TRBV7-9 and TRBJ2-3, with 8 nucleotides matching TRBD2. The CDR3 consists of 17 residues. From germline, CDR1 is SEHNR and CDR2 FQNEAQ (reference sequence). Trimming at V came to 5 bases and at J to 6 bases, leaving 16 bases not matched to a gene. This CDR3 reads CASSPSAAGGSGDTQYF. The CDR3, as DNA: TGTGCCAGCAGCCCCTCGGCGGCGGGAGGATCGGGGGATACGCAGTATTTT.

The rearrangement uses TRBV12-3 or TRBV12-4 and TRBJ2-5, with 10 nucleotides matching TRBD1. With 1 base clipped from V and 7 bases from J, the junction kept 12 bases outside the gene matches. CDR3 size: 17 residues. CDR3 residues: CASSLGQGAGGLGTQYF. CDR3 nucleotide sequence: TGTGCCAGCAGTTTAGGACAGGGGGCGGGGGGATTAGGGACCCAGTACTTC.

The chain employs TRBV12-3 or TRBV12-4 and TRBJ1-1, with no clear D. V shed 3 bases and J shed 1 base, with 6 bases lying between them. The CDR3 spans 13 residues. The DNA of the CDR3 is TGTGCCAGCAGTTTTGTACAGAACACTGAAGCTTTCTTT. This translates into CASSFVQNTEAFF.

This chain links TRBV9 with TRBJ2-5; D gene unclear. The V end lost 3 bases, the J end lost 3 bases, and 15 bases lay between the germline ends. In germline, CDR1 is SGDLS, CDR2 YYNGEE. This CDR3 region has 15 residues. CDR3 DNA sequence: TGTGCCAGCAGCGCTGTAGGGCTGCCTAAAGAGACCCAGTACTTC. As protein: CASSAVGLPKETQYF.

The rearrangement uses TRBV4-2 and TRBJ2-1; D may be TRBD2 (5 bases). The CDR3 spans 17 residues. Germline CDR1 and CDR2: LGHNA and YNFKEQ. Trimming left V 4 bases short and J 8 bases short, with 24 bases between. The DNA of the CDR3 is TGTGCCAGCAGCCCTTTCTCAAAACGGACCGGACTCCATGAGCAGTTCTTC. Amino acids: CASSPFSKRTGLHEQFF.

V is TRBV3-1 and J is TRBJ2-5, with D tentatively TRBD1 (6 bases). The CDR3 is 18 amino acids. Germline CDR1 is LGHDT and CDR2 is YNNKEL (reference sequence). Trimming left V 0 bases short and J 5 bases short, with 22 bases between. The CDR3 loop reads CASSQEGVPRGIMETQYF. CDR3 nucleotides: TGTGCCAGCAGCCAAGAAGGCGTTCCCAGGGGTATTATGGAGACCCAGTACTTC.

V usage is TRBV27 and J usage is TRBJ2-7; 10 bases are a match to TRBD2. Per germline, CDR1 MNHEY and CDR2 SMNVEV (reference sequence). The CDR3 contains 15 residues. With 6 bases clipped from V and 2 bases from J, the junction kept 7 bases outside the gene matches. The CDR3 DNA sequence: TGTGCCAGCAGACGAACGAGCGGGGGGGCCTACGAGCAGTACTTC. Protein product: CASRRTSGGAYEQYF.

This rearrangement joins TRBV7-2 to TRBJ2-1; 7 nucleotides match TRBD2. In germline, CDR1 is SGHTA, CDR2 FQGNSA. The ends lost 5 bases at V and 0 bases at J; junction bases unmatched: 4. CDR3 length: 15 residues. CDR3 loop: CASSQWGGSYNEQFF. The CDR3 region has the DNA TGTGCCAGCAGCCAATGGGGGGGCTCCTACAATGAGCAGTTCTTC.